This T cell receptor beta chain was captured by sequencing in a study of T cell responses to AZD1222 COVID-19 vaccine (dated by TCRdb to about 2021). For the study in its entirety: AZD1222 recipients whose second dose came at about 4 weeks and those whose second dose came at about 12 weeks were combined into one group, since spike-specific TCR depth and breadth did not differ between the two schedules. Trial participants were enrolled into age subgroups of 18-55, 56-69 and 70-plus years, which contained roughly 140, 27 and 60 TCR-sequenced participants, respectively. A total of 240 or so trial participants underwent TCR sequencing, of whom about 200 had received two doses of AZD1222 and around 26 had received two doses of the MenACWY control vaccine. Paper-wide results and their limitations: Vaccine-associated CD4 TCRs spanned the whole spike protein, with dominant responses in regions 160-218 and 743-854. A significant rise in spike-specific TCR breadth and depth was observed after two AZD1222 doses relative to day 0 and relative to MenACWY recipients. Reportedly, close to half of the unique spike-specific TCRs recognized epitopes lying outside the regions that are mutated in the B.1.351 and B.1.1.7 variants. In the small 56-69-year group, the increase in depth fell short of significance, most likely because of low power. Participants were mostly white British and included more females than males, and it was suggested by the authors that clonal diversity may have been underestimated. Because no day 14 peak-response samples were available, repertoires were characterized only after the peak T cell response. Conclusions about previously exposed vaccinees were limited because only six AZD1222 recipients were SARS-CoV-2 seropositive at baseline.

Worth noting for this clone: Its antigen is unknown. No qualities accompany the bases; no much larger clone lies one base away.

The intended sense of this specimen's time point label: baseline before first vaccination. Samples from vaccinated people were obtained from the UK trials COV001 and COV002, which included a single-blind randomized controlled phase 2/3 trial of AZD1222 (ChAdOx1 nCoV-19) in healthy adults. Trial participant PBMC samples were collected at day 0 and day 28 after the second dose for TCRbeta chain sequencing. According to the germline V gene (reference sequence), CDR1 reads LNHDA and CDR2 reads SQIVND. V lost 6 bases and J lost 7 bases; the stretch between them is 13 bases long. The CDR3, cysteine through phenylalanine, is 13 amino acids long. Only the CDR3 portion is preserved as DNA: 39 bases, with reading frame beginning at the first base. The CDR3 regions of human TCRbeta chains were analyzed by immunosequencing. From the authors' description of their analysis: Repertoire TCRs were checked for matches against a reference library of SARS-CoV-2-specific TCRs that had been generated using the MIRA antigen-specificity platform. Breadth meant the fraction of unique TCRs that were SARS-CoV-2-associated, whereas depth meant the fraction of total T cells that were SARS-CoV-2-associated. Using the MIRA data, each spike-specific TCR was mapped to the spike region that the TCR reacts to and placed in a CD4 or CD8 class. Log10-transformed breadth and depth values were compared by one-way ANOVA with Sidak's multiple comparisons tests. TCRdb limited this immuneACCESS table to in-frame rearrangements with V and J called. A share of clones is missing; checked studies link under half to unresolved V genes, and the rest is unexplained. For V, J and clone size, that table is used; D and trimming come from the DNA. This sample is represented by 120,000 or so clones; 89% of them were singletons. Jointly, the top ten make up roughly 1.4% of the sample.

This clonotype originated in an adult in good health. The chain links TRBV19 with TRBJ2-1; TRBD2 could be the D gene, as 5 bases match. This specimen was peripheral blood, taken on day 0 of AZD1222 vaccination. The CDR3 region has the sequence CASRIYPGNEQFF. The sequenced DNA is TGTGCCAGTAGAATCTACCCGGGGAATGAGCAGTTCTTC.